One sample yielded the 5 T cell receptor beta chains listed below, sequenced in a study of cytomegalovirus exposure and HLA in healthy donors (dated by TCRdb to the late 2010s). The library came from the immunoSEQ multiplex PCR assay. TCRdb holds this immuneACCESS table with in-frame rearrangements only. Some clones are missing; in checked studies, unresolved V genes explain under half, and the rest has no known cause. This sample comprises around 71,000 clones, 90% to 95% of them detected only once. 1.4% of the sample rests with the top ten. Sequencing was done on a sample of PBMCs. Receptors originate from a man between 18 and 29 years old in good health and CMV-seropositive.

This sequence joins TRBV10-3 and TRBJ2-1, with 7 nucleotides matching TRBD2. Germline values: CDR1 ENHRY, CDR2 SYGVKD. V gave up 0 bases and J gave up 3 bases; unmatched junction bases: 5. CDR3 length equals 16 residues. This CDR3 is CAISESEAGLYNEQFF. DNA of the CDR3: TGTGCCATCAGTGAGTCTGAAGCGGGACTCTACAATGAGCAGTTCTTC.

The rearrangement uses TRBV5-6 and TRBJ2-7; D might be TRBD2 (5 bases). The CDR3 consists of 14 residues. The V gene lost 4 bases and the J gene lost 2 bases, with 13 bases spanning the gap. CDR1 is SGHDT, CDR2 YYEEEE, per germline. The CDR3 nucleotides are TGTGCCAGCAGCCTAGTCGAGGGAACCTACGAGCAGTACTTC. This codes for CASSLVEGTYEQYF.

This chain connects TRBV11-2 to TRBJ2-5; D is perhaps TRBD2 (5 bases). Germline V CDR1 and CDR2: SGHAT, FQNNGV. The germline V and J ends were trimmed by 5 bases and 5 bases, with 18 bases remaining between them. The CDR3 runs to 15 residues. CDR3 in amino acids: CASSPPETTGETQYF. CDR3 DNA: TGTGCCAGCAGCCCCCCCGAGACGACGGGGGAGACCCAGTACTTC.

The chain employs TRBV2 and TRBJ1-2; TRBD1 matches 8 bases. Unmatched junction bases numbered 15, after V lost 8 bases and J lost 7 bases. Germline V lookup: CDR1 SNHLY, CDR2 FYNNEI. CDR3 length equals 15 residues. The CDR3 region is CASRPWSGGAVGYTF. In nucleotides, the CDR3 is TGTGCCAGCCGGCCCTGGTCAGGGGGCGCGGTTGGCTACACCTTC. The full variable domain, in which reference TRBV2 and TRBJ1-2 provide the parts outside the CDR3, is EPEVTQTPSHQVTQMGQEVILRCVPISNHLYFYWYRQILGQKVEFLVSFYNNEISEKSEIFDDQFSVERPDGSNFTLKIRSTKLEDSAMYFCASRPWSGGAVGYTFGSGTRLTVV.

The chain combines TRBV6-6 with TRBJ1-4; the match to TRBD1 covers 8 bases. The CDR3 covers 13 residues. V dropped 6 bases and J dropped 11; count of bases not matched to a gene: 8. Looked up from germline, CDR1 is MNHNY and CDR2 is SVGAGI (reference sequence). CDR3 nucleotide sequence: TGTGCCAGCAGAACCCCGACAGGGGACAAACTGTTTTTT. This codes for CASRTPTGDKLFF.